The rows below give T cell receptor beta chains drawn from one sample of a study of T cell responses to AZD1222 COVID-19 vaccine. The table came from immunoSEQ multiplex PCR; TCRdb's copy has only in-frame clones and leaves some out. Here the sample spans about 120,000 clones, about 90% being singletons. Sequencing used peripheral blood, obtained on day 0 of AZD1222 vaccination. The receptors were gathered from an adult in good health. Both conserved end residues are part of each CDR3. Each record gives: J gene, D gene, clone size, V gene, CDR3 protein, CDR3 DNA. A D gene is named only where the DNA matches it firmly. Only part of the rows carry a size: once, few, many, or a class if the clone is expanded.

j_gene: TRBJ1-5; d_gene: -; abundance: -; v_gene: TRBV27; CDR3aa: CASSLRGADNQPQHF; CDR3nt: TGTGCCAGCAGCTTGCGTGGGGCCGACAATCAGCCCCAGCATTTT
j_gene: TRBJ1-1; d_gene: TRBD1; abundance: once; v_gene: TRBV30; CDR3aa: CAWRRDRVGKDTEAFF; CDR3nt: TGTGCCTGGAGGAGGGACAGGGTGGGGAAGGACACTGAAGCTTTCTTT
j_gene: TRBJ1-1; d_gene: -; abundance: -; v_gene: TRBV30; CDR3aa: CAWSREGNTEAFF; CDR3nt: TGTGCCTGGAGTCGGGAGGGAAACACTGAAGCTTTCTTT
j_gene: TRBJ1-1; d_gene: TRBD1; abundance: -; v_gene: TRBV7-9; CDR3aa: CASSPPGQAATEAFF; CDR3nt: TGTGCCAGCAGCCCCCCGGGACAGGCGGCGACTGAAGCTTTCTTT
j_gene: TRBJ2-7; d_gene: -; abundance: -; v_gene: TRBV9; CDR3aa: CASSKGRPGYEQYF; CDR3nt: TGTGCCAGCTCAAAGGGCAGGCCTGGGTACGAGCAGTACTTC
j_gene: TRBJ1-3; d_gene: -; abundance: few; v_gene: TRBV10-2; CDR3aa: CASSDRSSGNTIYF; CDR3nt: TGCGCCAGCAGTGACCGCTCCTCTGGAAACACCATATATTTT
j_gene: TRBJ1-1; d_gene: -; abundance: -; v_gene: TRBV4-1; CDR3aa: CASSQDRLAGAEAFF; CDR3nt: TGCGCCAGCAGCCAAGATAGGCTCGCTGGGGCTGAAGCTTTCTTT
j_gene: TRBJ1-5; d_gene: -; abundance: -; v_gene: TRBV7-3; CDR3aa: CASSSQAHQPQHF; CDR3nt: TGTGCCAGCAGCTCACAGGCCCATCAGCCCCAGCATTTT
j_gene: TRBJ2-3; d_gene: TRBD1; abundance: -; v_gene: TRBV2; CDR3aa: CASSAQGATDTQYF; CDR3nt: TGTGCCAGCAGTGCACAGGGGGCCACAGATACGCAGTATTTT
j_gene: TRBJ1-6; d_gene: TRBD1; abundance: -; v_gene: TRBV19; CDR3aa: CASQGAGSPLHF; CDR3nt: TGTGCCAGCCAGGGGGCTGGGTCACCCCTCCACTTT
j_gene: TRBJ2-5; d_gene: TRBD1; abundance: -; v_gene: TRBV19; CDR3aa: CASGDRTQETQYF; CDR3nt: TGTGCCAGTGGGGACAGGACCCAAGAGACCCAGTACTTC
j_gene: TRBJ2-7; d_gene: TRBD2; abundance: -; v_gene: TRBV28; CDR3aa: CASSLEGALGTSGREQYF; CDR3nt: TGTGCCAGCAGTTTAGAGGGGGCTCTTGGAACTAGCGGGAGAGAGCAGTACTTC
j_gene: TRBJ1-2; d_gene: -; abundance: -; v_gene: TRBV11-2; CDR3aa: CASSSTSGSYGYTF; CDR3nt: TGTGCCAGCAGCTCAACCTCCGGGAGCTATGGCTACACCTTC
j_gene: TRBJ2-7; d_gene: -; abundance: few; v_gene: TRBV6-1; CDR3aa: CASSEEVRAFWDEQYF; CDR3nt: TGTGCCAGCAGTGAAGAAGTTAGGGCTTTCTGGGACGAGCAGTACTTC
j_gene: TRBJ1-3; d_gene: -; abundance: -; v_gene: TRBV30; CDR3aa: CACYSGNTIYF; CDR3nt: TGTGCCTGTTACTCAGGAAACACCATATATTTT
j_gene: TRBJ2-7; d_gene: TRBD1; abundance: -; v_gene: TRBV2; CDR3aa: CASSLQGAVYEQYF; CDR3nt: TGTGCCAGCAGTCTACAGGGGGCGGTCTACGAGCAGTACTTC
j_gene: TRBJ1-1; d_gene: -; abundance: -; v_gene: TRBV5-6; CDR3aa: CASSRGGRTEAFF; CDR3nt: TGTGCCAGCAGCCGTGGAGGACGGACTGAAGCTTTCTTT
j_gene: TRBJ1-1; d_gene: TRBD1; abundance: -; v_gene: TRBV5-4; CDR3aa: CASTEQGAGTEAFF; CDR3nt: TGTGCCAGCACGGAACAGGGGGCTGGAACTGAAGCTTTCTTT
j_gene: TRBJ1-6; d_gene: -; abundance: -; v_gene: TRBV3-1/TRBV3-2; CDR3aa: CASSQAGQALHF; CDR3nt: TGTGCCAGCAGCCAAGCAGGTCAGGCCCTCCACTTT
j_gene: TRBJ1-5; d_gene: -; abundance: -; v_gene: TRBV27; CDR3aa: CASSLGINGNQPQHF; CDR3nt: TGTGCCAGCAGTTTGGGGATAAATGGCAATCAGCCCCAGCATTTT
j_gene: TRBJ1-1; d_gene: -; abundance: -; v_gene: TRBV6-5; CDR3aa: CASSYQGPGERAFF; CDR3nt: TGTGCCAGCAGTTACCAGGGGCCCGGCGAGAGGGCTTTCTTT
j_gene: TRBJ2-1; d_gene: TRBD1; abundance: -; v_gene: TRBV6-4; CDR3aa: CASSKDRGNEQFF; CDR3nt: TGTGCCAGCAGTAAGGACAGGGGCAATGAGCAGTTCTTC
j_gene: TRBJ1-1; d_gene: -; abundance: -; v_gene: TRBV2; CDR3aa: CASSVGGTEAFF; CDR3nt: TGTGCCAGCAGTGTGGGGGGCACTGAAGCTTTCTTT
j_gene: TRBJ2-7; d_gene: TRBD1; abundance: -; v_gene: TRBV25-1; CDR3aa: CASSDPQGVAYEQYF; CDR3nt: TGTGCCAGCAGTGACCCCCAGGGGGTCGCCTACGAGCAGTACTTC
j_gene: TRBJ1-1; d_gene: -; abundance: -; v_gene: TRBV15; CDR3aa: CATSRDPGTEAFF; CDR3nt: TGTGCCACCAGCAGAGATCCGGGGACTGAAGCTTTCTTT
j_gene: TRBJ2-2; d_gene: -; abundance: -; v_gene: TRBV2; CDR3aa: CASIRENTGELFF; CDR3nt: TGTGCCAGCATCAGGGAAAACACCGGGGAGCTGTTTTTT
j_gene: TRBJ1-4; d_gene: -; abundance: -; v_gene: TRBV5-1; CDR3aa: CASSSGGASEKLFF; CDR3nt: TGCGCCAGCAGCTCCGGCGGGGCGAGTGAAAAACTGTTTTTT
j_gene: TRBJ1-5; d_gene: -; abundance: -; v_gene: TRBV7-2; CDR3aa: CASSPRGGAGQPQHF; CDR3nt: TGTGCCAGCAGCCCGCGGGGGGGGGCGGGGCAACCCCAGCATTTT
j_gene: TRBJ1-2; d_gene: TRBD1; abundance: -; v_gene: TRBV11-2; CDR3aa: CASSLPGQGRRGYTF; CDR3nt: TGTGCCAGCAGCTTACCGGGACAGGGGAGAAGAGGCTACACCTTC
j_gene: TRBJ2-1; d_gene: TRBD2; abundance: -; v_gene: TRBV19; CDR3aa: CASSRSQREGTYNEQFF; CDR3nt: TGTGCCAGTAGCCGGAGCCAGCGGGAGGGAACCTACAATGAGCAGTTCTTC
j_gene: TRBJ1-5; d_gene: -; abundance: -; v_gene: TRBV2; CDR3aa: CASSEERVGPGYSNQPQHF; CDR3nt: TGTGCCAGCAGTGAAGAGCGGGTAGGACCGGGATATAGCAATCAGCCCCAGCATTTT
j_gene: TRBJ2-7; d_gene: TRBD2; abundance: -; v_gene: TRBV30; CDR3aa: CAWSVSRTSGLYEQYF; CDR3nt: TGTGCCTGGAGTGTTTCCAGGACTAGCGGACTTTACGAGCAGTACTTC
j_gene: TRBJ1-3; d_gene: TRBD1; abundance: once; v_gene: TRBV5-1; CDR3aa: CASSIDTPGTGVGSGNTIYF; CDR3nt: TGCGCCAGCAGCATCGATACCCCCGGGACAGGGGTAGGCTCTGGAAACACCATATATTTT
j_gene: TRBJ2-1; d_gene: TRBD1; abundance: -; v_gene: TRBV2; CDR3aa: CATSGQGANEQFF; CDR3nt: TGTGCCACCTCGGGACAGGGGGCAAATGAGCAGTTCTTC
j_gene: TRBJ1-5; d_gene: TRBD1; abundance: -; v_gene: TRBV6-7; CDR3aa: CAGFGTGVSNQPQHF; CDR3nt: TGTGCCGGCTTCGGGACAGGGGTTAGCAATCAGCCCCAGCATTTT
j_gene: TRBJ1-2; d_gene: TRBD1; abundance: -; v_gene: TRBV11-3; CDR3aa: CASSTGGPYGYTF; CDR3nt: TGTGCCAGCAGCACAGGGGGTCCCTATGGCTACACCTTC
j_gene: TRBJ1-1; d_gene: -; abundance: -; v_gene: TRBV18; CDR3aa: CASSPKMNTEAFF; CDR3nt: TGTGCCAGCTCACCTAAAATGAACACTGAAGCTTTCTTT
j_gene: TRBJ2-1; d_gene: -; abundance: -; v_gene: TRBV18; CDR3aa: CASSPPSSAIYNEQFF; CDR3nt: TGTGCCAGCTCACCCCCCTCCTCGGCTATCTACAATGAGCAGTTCTTC
j_gene: TRBJ1-4; d_gene: TRBD1; abundance: -; v_gene: TRBV7-6; CDR3aa: CASSLGSGQGNEKLFF; CDR3nt: TGTGCCAGCAGCTTAGGTTCGGGACAGGGAAATGAAAAACTGTTTTTT
j_gene: TRBJ2-1; d_gene: -; abundance: -; v_gene: TRBV9; CDR3aa: CASSARTPSNEQFF; CDR3nt: TGTGCCAGCAGCGCCCGGACTCCCTCCAATGAGCAGTTCTTC
j_gene: TRBJ1-1; d_gene: TRBD1; abundance: -; v_gene: TRBV14; CDR3aa: CASSIRTGQGAPEAFF; CDR3nt: TGTGCCAGCAGCATACGTACGGGACAGGGGGCACCTGAAGCTTTCTTT
j_gene: TRBJ1-4; d_gene: -; abundance: -; v_gene: TRBV2; CDR3aa: CASLGLTTNEKLFF; CDR3nt: TGTGCCAGCCTGGGCCTCACAACTAATGAAAAACTGTTTTTT